These 24 T cell receptor beta chains came from one sample sequenced in a study of T cell repertoires in cytomegalovirus infection. No antigen has been assigned to these receptors. TCRdb recomputed calls from the reads with MiXCR, one row per CDR3 protein. The table has approximately 910,000 distinct CDR3 sequences, less than 40% seen once. Sequenced here: cultured CD8+ T cells from PBMCs, sampled from culture after CMV antigen stimulation. The receptor set was obtained from a human donor in good health (CMV status not recorded). Some clones in this sample may be carry-over from other donors' samples.

The J gene is TRBJ2-1, the V gene TRBV6-2 or TRBV6-3; 12 bases match TRBD2. CDR3 length: 15 residues. The J segment lost 10 bases and the V segment lost 5 bases, leaving 9 bases of the junction unmatched. Germline CDR1 MNHEY, CDR2 SVGEGT. The DNA for the CDR3 is TGTGCCAGCAGTAGACTAGCGGGGGCCGGGGACGAGCAGTTCTTC. It yields the protein CASSRLAGAGDEQFF.

This clonotype was counted only a few times. This chain links TRBV6-1 with TRBJ2-7; D possibly corresponds to TRBD1 (6 bases). Germline values: CDR1 MNHNS, CDR2 SASEGT. The CDR3 has 15 residues. V was shortened by 5 bases and J by 4 bases, with 18 bases between the two germline ends. CDR3 residues: CASSPETRQVYEQYV. CDR3 DNA: TGTGCCAGCAGTCCGGAAACCCGACAGGTTTACGAGCAGTACGTC.

This chain links TRBV11-3 with TRBJ1-3; D is undetermined. Germline V CDR1 and CDR2: SGHNT, YENEEA. This CDR3 region has 15 residues. Trimming removed 1 base at V and 2 bases at J, with 9 bases between. The CDR3 nucleotides read TGTGCCAGCAGCTTAGTTAGGGCCCCTGGAAACACCATATATTTT. It codes for CASSLVRAPGNTIYF.

The V gene is TRBV3-1, the J gene TRBJ2-1; 10 bases are shared with TRBD2. The CDR3 length is 15 residues. Per germline, CDR1 LGHDT and CDR2 YNNKEL (reference sequence). V was pared by 3 bases and J by 5 bases, with 4 bases of the junction left unmatched. CDR3 sequence (DNA): TGTGCCAGCAGCCAGGGGACTAGCGTTGACAATGAGCAGTTCTTC. Its protein product is CASSQGTSVDNEQFF.

A few counts support this clonotype. This chain joins TRBV6-6 and TRBJ2-2; the D is unclear. V was trimmed by 8 bases and J by 11 bases, leaving 9 bases between them. The CDR3 is 10 residues long. CDR1 is MNHNY, CDR2 SVGAGI, per germline (reference sequence). CDR3: CASLLAELFF. Written as DNA, the CDR3 is TGTGCCAGCCTTCTTGCTGAGCTGTTTTTT.

The chain is built from TRBV12-3 or TRBV12-4 and TRBJ2-5; D not certain. The germline V and J ends were trimmed by 6 bases and 5 bases, with 16 bases remaining between them. The CDR3 totals 14 residues. CDR3 DNA sequence: TGTGCCAGCAGCGAACTTGAGTACTTTGAGACCCAGTACTTC. Its translation is CASSELEYFETQYF.

This clonotype was seen more than once but under ten times. The genes are TRBV5-1 and TRBJ2-1; 8 bases map to TRBD1. Trimming at V came to 5 bases and at J to 8 bases, leaving 12 bases not matched to a gene. CDR1 and CDR2 from the germline V gene are SGHRS and YFSETQ. This CDR3 has 15 amino acids. The CDR3 loop is CASSPFPQGADEQFF. The CDR3 region has the DNA TGCGCCAGCAGTCCTTTCCCCCAGGGGGCCGATGAGCAGTTCTTC. Full variable domain (remainder filled in from reference TRBV5-1 and TRBJ2-1): KAGVTQTPRYLIKTRGQQVTLSCSPISGHRSVSWYQQTPGQGLQFLFEYFSETQRNKGNFPGRFSGRQFSNSRSEMNVSTLELGDSALYLCASSPFPQGADEQFFGPGTRLTVL.

The sample holds one count of this clonotype. The genes are TRBV7-4 and TRBJ2-6; D possibly corresponds to TRBD2 (6 bases). Germline assignment: CDR1 SGHVT and CDR2 SQSDAQ. The CDR3 sequence is 20 residues long. V dropped 4 bases and J dropped 0 bases, with 22 bases sitting between them. The CDR3 loop is CASSSPAPGLTVSGANVLTF. CDR3 nucleotide sequence: TGTGCCAGCAGCTCCCCTGCTCCGGGACTGACCGTCTCTGGGGCCAACGTCCTGACTTTC.

This clonotype was counted only a few times. The rearrangement uses TRBV20-1 and TRBJ2-5; possibly TRBD1 for D (5 bases). This CDR3 contains 12 residues. The germline V gene encodes CDR1 DFQATT and CDR2 SNEGSKA (reference sequence). The germline V and J ends were trimmed by 3 bases and 5 bases, with 10 bases remaining between them. The CDR3 DNA sequence: TGCAGTGCTAGTGACAGTGGGGAGACCCAGTACTTC. This codes for CSASDSGETQYF.

V is TRBV4-1 and J is TRBJ1-1; 9 bases agree with TRBD1. Germline V gene lookup returns CDR1 MGHRA and CDR2 YSYEKL. J lost 0 bases, V lost 0 bases, and 2 bases had no gene match. CDR3 length equals 16 residues. The CDR3 loop is CASSQEGTGLNTEAFF. As DNA, the CDR3 is TGCGCCAGCAGCCAAGAGGGGACAGGGTTGAACACTGAAGCTTTCTTT.

This rearrangement joins TRBV10-3 to TRBJ1-5; 7 nucleotides align to TRBD1. Trimming cost V 2 bases and J 5 bases; bases outside gene matches: 6. Germline V gene lookup returns CDR1 ENHRY and CDR2 SYGVKD. The CDR3 covers 15 residues. CDR3 bases: TGTGCCATCAGTGAGACCAGACAGGGCTATCAGCCCCAGCATTTT. It encodes CAISETRQGYQPQHF.

The chain joins TRBV12-3 or TRBV12-4 to TRBJ2-3, with 11 nucleotides matching TRBD2. V trimming: 5 bases; J trimming: 2 bases; junction bases outside the gene matches: 15. The CDR3 is 19 amino acids. The CDR3 nucleotides are TGTGCCAGCAGTGAGCCCCCCTTTAGCGGGGGGGTAAACACAGATACGCAGTATTTT. Its translation: CASSEPPFSGGVNTDTQYF.

The chain couples TRBV12-5 to TRBJ2-5; D remains ambiguous. This CDR3 spans 11 amino acids. Trimming pared 7 bases from V and 5 bases from J, leaving 8 bases between. The germline CDR1 and CDR2 sequences are LGHNT and FRNRAP. The CDR3 nucleotides read TGTGCTAGTGCCTGGACGGAGACCCAGTACTTC. It encodes CASAWTETQYF.

The chain couples TRBV12-3 or TRBV12-4 to TRBJ2-5, with D possibly TRBD2 on 5 matching bases. The CDR3 totals 17 residues. V lost 3 bases to trimming and J lost 5 bases, with 22 bases between them. The CDR3 region is CASSFYEGSLPGETQYF. CDR3 sequence (DNA): TGTGCCAGCAGTTTCTATGAGGGCTCATTGCCGGGGGAGACCCAGTACTTC.

On this clonotype: Possible read error: a much larger clone is one base away. Likely a read error: the CDR3 ends without its conserved phenylalanine or tryptophan. The V and J genes are TRBV7-8 and TRBJ2-3; the match to TRBD1 covers 8 bases. Germline CDR1 SGHVS, CDR2 FQNEAQ. After removal of 5 bases from V and 2 bases from J, the junction contained 6 bases not matched to a gene. This CDR3 is 15 amino acids long. In nucleotides, the CDR3 is TGTGCCAGCAGCATCCGGGACAGGCTCACAGATACGCAGTATTAT. This gives the protein CASSIRDRLTDTQYY.

This clonotype appeared a few times. The chain is built from TRBV28 and TRBJ2-5, with 7 bases lining up with TRBD1. The CDR3 contains 14 residues. V gave up 5 bases and J gave up 5 bases; unmatched junction bases: 8. Germline values: CDR1 MDHEN, CDR2 SYDVKM. CDR3 sequence: CASSLEGAGETQYF. The CDR3 coding sequence is TGTGCCAGCAGTCTCGAGGGGGCAGGGGAGACCCAGTACTTC.

This clonotype was observed many times. The chain employs TRBV7-2 and TRBJ1-1, with 7 nucleotides matching TRBD1. CDR1 and CDR2 (germline): SGHTA, FQGNSA. Trimming removed 5 bases from V and 5 bases from J; junction bases left unmatched: 11. The CDR3 runs 15 residues. CDR3 amino acids: CASSTRTGIKTEAFF. The CDR3, as DNA: TGTGCCAGCAGCACTCGGACAGGCATAAAAACTGAAGCTTTCTTT.

The table lists this clonotype with a few counts. The J gene is TRBJ1-2, the V gene TRBV2; tentatively, D is TRBD1 (5 bases). The V and J ends lost 1 base and 6 bases respectively, with 15 bases between them. Per germline, CDR1 SNHLY and CDR2 FYNNEI. The CDR3 loop spans 15 amino acids. CDR3: CASSEGAKGPHGYTF. The CDR3 DNA sequence: TGTGCCAGCAGTGAAGGAGCCAAGGGGCCTCATGGCTACACCTTC.

The chain recombines TRBV6-1 with TRBJ1-5; D unclear. The V and J ends lost 6 bases and 0 bases respectively, with 12 bases between them. Germline loops: CDR1 MNHNS, CDR2 SASEGT. This CDR3 has 15 amino acids. The CDR3 region has the DNA TGTGCCAGCAGCCCCGGACCGTTTAGCAATCAGCCCCAGCATTTT. Its translation: CASSPGPFSNQPQHF.

This clonotype was detected a few times. V usage is TRBV10-3 and J usage is TRBJ1-2; D is uncertain. CDR3 size: 17 residues. Germline V CDR1 and CDR2: ENHRY, SYGVKD. Trimming shortened V by 0 bases and J by 4 bases, and 18 bases separated the two germline ends. The CDR3 DNA follows: TGTGCCATCAGTGAGTCGTCCGGCGTGGTGGGGTTCTATGGCTACACCTTC. The encoded protein is CAISESSGVVGFYGYTF.

V usage is TRBV12-3 or TRBV12-4 and J usage is TRBJ1-1; D remains unclear. The CDR3 has 13 residues. V lost 0 bases and J 6 bases, leaving 8 bases between the germline ends. The DNA for the CDR3 is TGTGCCAGCAGTTTAGCAGTCCCGGCTGAAGCTTTCTTT. Protein product: CASSLAVPAEAFF.

This chain connects TRBV5-1 to TRBJ2-7; TRBD1 aligns across 10 bases. Trimming removed 1 base from V and 3 bases from J; junction bases left unmatched: 7. The CDR3 extends over 16 amino acids. The germline CDR1 and CDR2 sequences are SGHRS and YFSETQ. The CDR3 region is CASSLQGGDRGYEQYF. The CDR3 DNA is TGCGCCAGCAGCTTGCAAGGGGGGGACAGGGGCTACGAGCAGTACTTC.

This clonotype was observed a handful of times. V and J are TRBV28 and TRBJ1-4; maybe TRBD1 (5 bases). Germline CDR1 is MDHEN and CDR2 is SYDVKM. V dropped 7 bases and J dropped 6 bases, with 12 bases sitting between them. The CDR3 runs 13 residues. The CDR3 protein is CASIPQGDEKLFF. CDR3 nucleotide sequence: TGTGCCAGCATCCCCCAGGGAGATGAAAAACTGTTTTTT.

This clonotype was detected only a few times. The chain combines TRBV14 with TRBJ2-7; D gene uncertain. The germline V gene encodes CDR1 SGHDN and CDR2 FVKESK. Trimming removed 3 bases from V and 2 bases from J, with 5 bases in between. The CDR3 totals 12 residues. The chain's CDR3 is CASSHFTYEQYF. The DNA of the CDR3 is TGTGCCAGCAGCCACTTTACCTACGAGCAGTACTTC.